Below are 29 T cell receptor beta chains sequenced from a single sample in a study of tumor-infiltrating lymphocytes in localized non-small cell lung cancer. TCRdb's copy holds only in-frame clones and misses some; the assay was immunoSEQ multiplex PCR. The repertoire consists of 21,000 or so clones, with roughly 73% occurring once and the leading ten covering about 6.5%. Sequenced material: lung tumor tissue. The source is a human donor with non-small cell lung cancer.

This chain links TRBV5-1 with TRBJ2-3; perhaps TRBD1 as D (5 bases). Trimming removed 3 bases from V and 5 bases from J, with 13 bases in between. In germline, CDR1 is SGHRS, CDR2 YFSETQ. The length of the CDR3 is 14 residues. The CDR3: CASSSDIRGDTQYF. The CDR3 region has the DNA TGCGCCAGCAGCTCGGACATTAGGGGAGATACGCAGTATTTT.

V is TRBV5-1 and J is TRBJ2-5; D tentatively fits TRBD1 or TRBD2 (5 bases each). The CDR3 is 16 residues long. V gave up 0 bases and J gave up 1 base, with 13 bases separating them. Germline V CDR1 and CDR2: SGHRS, YFSETQ. CDR3 protein: CASSLDGGHGQETQYF. Here the CDR3 DNA reads TGCGCCAGCAGCTTGGATGGGGGTCACGGCCAAGAGACCCAGTACTTC.

The V call is TRBV29-1, the J call TRBJ2-1; D remains ambiguous. Trimming took off 7 bases at V and 4 bases at J, with 8 bases between the two ends. CDR1 and CDR2 from the germline V gene are SQVTM and ANQGSEA. This CDR3 has 11 residues. This CDR3 reads CSAVPYNEQFF. DNA for the CDR3: TGCAGCGCGGTCCCTTACAATGAGCAGTTCTTC.

This clone occurred a few times. CDR3 coding DNA: TGTGCCAGCTCAAGGGACGGGAACCAAGAGACCCAGTACTTC. It codes for CASSRDGNQETQYF. The rearrangement links TRBV18 to TRBJ2-5, with D possibly called TRBD1 or TRBD2 (5 bases each). Trimming took off 5 bases at V and 0 bases at J, with 10 bases between the two ends. The CDR3 runs to 14 residues. Germline V gene data show CDR1 as KGHSH and CDR2 as LQKENI.

V is TRBV2 and J is TRBJ1-5; D is unclear. V shed 2 bases and J shed 0 bases, with 5 bases lying between them. CDR1 is SNHLY and CDR2 is FYNNEI in the germline V gene. The CDR3 loop spans 14 amino acids. The CDR3, as DNA: TGTGCCAGCAGTGAACAGCATAGCAATCAGCCCCAGCATTTT. It codes for CASSEQHSNQPQHF.

The J gene is TRBJ2-2, the V gene TRBV9; D gene ambiguous. This CDR3 comprises 14 residues. V lost 2 bases to trimming and J lost 1 base, with 6 bases between them. Germline V gives CDR1 SGDLS, CDR2 YYNGEE. The CDR3 coding sequence is TGTGCCAGCAGCGTCCGTCAGAACACCGGGGAGCTGTTTTTT. This sequence encodes CASSVRQNTGELFF.

The CDR3 coding sequence is TGTGCCAGCAGCCGCGGACCAGATACGCAGTATTTT. Residues: CASSRGPDTQYF. The rearrangement joins TRBV11-3 to TRBJ2-3; D unresolved. Germline CDR1 is SGHNT and CDR2 is YENEEA. CDR3 length: 12 amino acids. Trimming pared 5 bases from V and 4 bases from J, leaving 7 bases between.

A few counts support this clone. This chain links TRBV5-1 with TRBJ2-7, with 10 bases lining up with TRBD2. V lost 1 base and J lost 2; bases outside the gene matches: 9. Germline V gene sequence: CDR1 SGHRS, CDR2 YFSETQ. The CDR3 runs to 17 residues. In nucleotides, the CDR3 is TGCGCCAGCAGCTTGTCGGCTAGCGGGGGCCCTGCCTACGAGCAGTACTTC. Residues: CASSLSASGGPAYEQYF.

This clone was detected once. The CDR3 region has the DNA TGTGCCAGCAGCTTAACGAGGGGGCATGGAACTAATGAAAAACTGTTTTTT. This sequence encodes CASSLTRGHGTNEKLFF. The rearrangement joins TRBV7-2 to TRBJ1-4; TRBD1 agrees at 7 bases. The V segment lost 2 bases and the J segment 1 base; nucleotides outside the gene matches: 7. The CDR3 consists of 17 residues. Germline loops: CDR1 SGHTA, CDR2 FQGNSA.

This clone was detected a few times. J is TRBJ1-6 and V is TRBV5-5; 9 bases match TRBD1. This CDR3 comprises 16 residues. Germline lookup yields CDR1 SGHKS and CDR2 YYEKEE (reference sequence). The V segment lost 2 bases and the J segment 5 bases; nucleotides outside the gene matches: 5. The CDR3 region has the DNA TGTGCCAGCAGCTTATGGACAGGGGTGGATAATTCACCCCTCCACTTT. Residues: CASSLWTGVDNSPLHF.

The chain carries TRBV6-4 and TRBJ1-2; D not certain. V was pared by 8 bases and J by 0 bases, with 10 bases between. The CDR3 is 13 amino acids. Germline CDR1 reads MRHNA; CDR2 reads SNTAGT. This chain's CDR3 is CASSGRPNYGYTF. The CDR3 DNA is TGTGCCAGCTCTGGTCGTCCTAACTATGGCTACACCTTC.

The chain combines TRBV4-3 with TRBJ1-1; D possibly corresponds to TRBD1 (5 bases). There are 14 residues in the CDR3. CDR1 is LGHNA and CDR2 is YSLEER in the germline V gene. The germline V and J ends were trimmed by 3 bases and 3 bases, with 11 bases remaining between them. CDR3 region: CASSHDWGDTEAFF. DNA of the CDR3: TGCGCCAGCAGCCATGACTGGGGGGACACTGAAGCTTTCTTT.

The V call is TRBV7-8, the J call TRBJ2-1; 11 nucleotides agree with TRBD2. This CDR3 comprises 15 residues. V shed 3 bases and J 5 bases; nucleotides not matched to a gene: 3. Germline V gene sequence: CDR1 SGHVS, CDR2 FQNEAQ. CDR3 bases: TGTGCCAGCAGCTTGACTAGCGGGGCCAACAATGAGCAGTTCTTC. Translation: CASSLTSGANNEQFF.

Only one count was recorded for this clone. The chain links TRBV30 to TRBJ1-1; 8 bases align to TRBD1. The CDR3 is 12 amino acids. Germline values: CDR1 GTSNPN, CDR2 SVGIG (reference sequence). The CDR3 sequence: CGQGFFGTEAFF. The CDR3 DNA sequence: TGTGGACAGGGGTTTTTCGGGACTGAAGCTTTCTTT.

This chain links TRBV5-8 with TRBJ2-7, with 9 nucleotides matching TRBD1. The CDR3 contains 16 residues. Germline V gives CDR1 SGHTS, CDR2 YDEGEE. The ends lost 7 bases at V and 7 bases at J; junction bases unmatched: 18. The CDR3 region is CASGYHRGLRSTEQYF. In DNA form, the CDR3 reads TGTGCCAGCGGTTATCACAGGGGGCTCCGCAGTACGGAGCAGTACTTC.

This chain joins TRBV7-3 and TRBJ1-5; D unclear. Trimming stripped 5 bases from V and 4 bases from J, with 9 bases between. The CDR3 is 13 residues long. CDR1 SGHTA and CDR2 FQGTGA come from the germline V gene. For the CDR3, the DNA is TGTGCCAGCAGCGTCGACGGAAATCAGCCCCAGCATTTT. Its protein is CASSVDGNQPQHF.

CDR3 sequence: CASRNRRGPHEQYF. In DNA form, the CDR3 reads TGTGCCAGCAGGAACAGGCGCGGTCCCCACGAGCAGTACTTC. The V call is TRBV13, the J call TRBJ2-7, with a weak D call TRBD1 (5 bases). CDR1 is PRHDT and CDR2 is FYEKMQ in the germline V gene (reference sequence). V shed 6 bases and J shed 5 bases, with 17 bases lying between them. This CDR3 is 14 amino acids long.

The CDR3 DNA is TGTGCTAGTGGCCATAGCGGGGGGGCCTCGGAGACCCAGTACTTC. This translates into CASGHSGGASETQYF. The chain combines TRBV12-5 with TRBJ2-5; 11 bases match TRBD2. Unmatched junction bases numbered 8, after V lost 6 bases and J lost 5 bases. The CDR3 is 15 residues long. Germline V gene lookup returns CDR1 LGHNT and CDR2 FRNRAP.

V usage is TRBV5-1 and J usage is TRBJ1-5; D gene uncertain. The CDR3 runs to 13 residues. Trimming stripped 2 bases from V and 7 bases from J, with 10 bases between. Germline values: CDR1 SGHRS, CDR2 YFSETQ. The CDR3 DNA follows: TGCGCCAGCAGCTTTTCGGTGGACCAGCCCCAGCATTTT. Translating gives CASSFSVDQPQHF.

The chain joins TRBV18 to TRBJ1-2; TRBD1 matches at 7 bases. The germline V gene encodes CDR1 KGHSH and CDR2 LQKENI. V shed 3 bases, J shed 0 bases, and the junction held 13 bases outside the gene matches. The CDR3 runs to 18 residues. The CDR3 loop reads CASSPTEWTGQANYGYTF. CDR3 DNA sequence: TGTGCCAGCTCACCCACGGAATGGACAGGACAAGCTAACTATGGCTACACCTTC.

This clone is deemed medium-sized. Other DNA sequences in the same sample also yield this CDR3. This chain connects TRBV7-7 to TRBJ2-2; the D call may be TRBD1 or TRBD2 (6 bases each). Germline-derived CDR1 and CDR2 are SSHAT and FNYEAQ (reference sequence). This CDR3 has 14 residues. V lost 5 bases, J lost 6 bases, and 13 bases lay in between. CDR3 protein: CASSLGGSAGELFF. CDR3 coding DNA: TGTGCCAGCAGCCTCGGGGGCTCGGCCGGGGAGCTGTTTTTT.

There are a few counts of this clone. This chain links TRBV18 with TRBJ2-2; D gene unclear. V lost 3 bases and J lost 6, with 5 bases in between. The CDR3 spans 12 residues. Germline V lookup: CDR1 KGHSH, CDR2 LQKENI. In DNA form, the CDR3 reads TGTGCCAGCTCACCTCTGGCCGGGGAGCTGTTTTTT. Amino acids: CASSPLAGELFF.

In its sample, this clone ranks as medium-sized. The chain is built from TRBV19 and TRBJ2-2; 13 positions agree with TRBD2. The V gene end was trimmed by 10 bases and the J gene end by 4 bases; junction bases not matched to a gene: 15. Germline CDR1 reads LNHDA; CDR2 reads SQIVND (reference sequence). The CDR3 is made up of 18 amino acids. The CDR3 DNA reads TGTGCCACACAGGGCCGAACTAGCGGGGGGGCCGGCACCGGGGAGCTGTTTTTT. Amino acid sequence: CATQGRTSGGAGTGELFF.

V is TRBV5-6 and J is TRBJ2-3; 11 nucleotides agree with TRBD2. CDR1 SGHDT and CDR2 YYEEEE come from the germline V gene. CDR3 length: 14 residues. V shed 5 bases and J 6 bases; nucleotides not matched to a gene: 5. The CDR3 protein is CASSLAGGSDTQYF. The CDR3 nucleotides are TGTGCCAGCAGTCTAGCGGGAGGCTCGGATACGCAGTATTTT.

The CDR3 DNA reads TGTGCCAGCAGCTTGGGACAGGGGGGATTCTACGAGCAGTACTTC. It specifies CASSLGQGGFYEQYF. The chain uses TRBV5-6 and TRBJ2-7; 9 nucleotides line up with TRBD1. The CDR3 covers 15 residues. Per the germline V gene, CDR1 is SGHDT and CDR2 is YYEEEE. V lost 0 bases to trimming and J lost 3 bases; unmatched junction nucleotides: 4.

The V gene is TRBV6-6, the J gene TRBJ2-1; 9 nucleotides match TRBD1. Germline V gene sequence: CDR1 MNHNY, CDR2 SVGAGI (reference sequence). The CDR3 contains 16 residues. V lost 0 bases, J lost 3 bases, and 3 bases stayed unmatched. CDR3 amino acids: CASSYSQGAIYNEQFF. CDR3 in DNA: TGTGCCAGCAGTTACTCACAGGGGGCTATCTACAATGAGCAGTTCTTC.

V and J are TRBV9 and TRBJ2-4; unclear D gene. This CDR3 is 13 amino acids long. Germline V gene lookup returns CDR1 SGDLS and CDR2 YYNGEE. The ends were cut back, 6 bases at V and 12 bases at J, with 19 bases in the middle. Here the CDR3 reads CASTFPPKAAQYF. Here the CDR3 DNA reads TGTGCCAGCACCTTCCCACCAAAGGCTGCTCAGTACTTC.

This clone was recorded a few times. The chain links TRBV7-2 to TRBJ1-5, with a tentative D call TRBD1 (6 bases). This CDR3 region has 15 residues. Trimming cost V 5 bases and J 0 bases, with 11 bases left between them. Germline CDR1 SGHTA, CDR2 FQGNSA. The CDR3 here is CASSPGQSSNQPQHF. The CDR3 DNA follows: TGTGCCAGCAGCCCCGGACAGTCTAGCAATCAGCCCCAGCATTTT.

The chain combines TRBV18 with TRBJ2-5; D remains ambiguous. With 2 bases removed from V and 1 base from J, the gap between germline ends came to 8 bases. Germline CDR1 is KGHSH and CDR2 is LQKENI. The length of the CDR3 is 14 residues. The chain's CDR3 is CASSPASTQETQYF. The CDR3, as DNA: TGTGCCAGCTCACCAGCGTCCACCCAAGAGACCCAGTACTTC.